This T cell receptor (beta chain) was observed in a study of Ad26.COV2.S vaccination and SARS-CoV-2 variants. Regarding treatment: about 20 received Ad26.COV2.S at low or high dose, single or two shots; about 5 received placebo; per-sample allocation not given. Specimens were obtained on day 63 following the first vaccine or placebo injection. Generated by immunoSEQ multiplex PCR, the TCRdb table keeps only in-frame clones and is missing some. The data hold hundreds of thousands of clones, with about 88% observed a single time. Trimming took 5 bases from V and 7 from J; bases not matched to a gene: 6. Germline loops: CDR1 MNHEY, CDR2 SVGEGT. This CDR3 has 14 residues.

The J gene is TRBJ1-5, the V gene TRBV6-2 or TRBV6-3; TRBD1 aligns across 9 bases. The clonotype originates from a person between 18 and 59 years old who received the Ad26.COV2.S COVID-19 vaccine or a placebo. Here the sequenced sample was peripheral blood, taken in a trial of Ad26.COV2.S vaccine versus placebo. CDR3 amino acids: CASSTDRGWQPQHF. CDR3 nucleotides: TGTGCCAGCAGTACTGACAGGGGGTGGCAGCCCCAGCATTTT.